This note documents a single T cell receptor (beta chain) sequence. The antigen it binds to is not known. One base away there is no much larger clone; base qualities are not given. The data were obtained in a study of blood T cell repertoires in COVID-19 (dated by TCRdb to about 2020). Looking at the study overall: Samples covering the acute and convalescent phases of COVID-19 were provided by collaborators in the United States, Italy and Spain. The material from the prospective study consisted of cDNA or gDNA derived from T cells, B-cell-depleted T cells, or PBMCs. The dataset comprised deeply sampled blood TCRbeta repertoires from subjects exposed to, actively infected with, or recovered from COVID-19. The repertoires were made available in a free public database intended to serve as a resource for research on the immune response to SARS-CoV-2. Samples were obtained from the ongoing ImmuneRACE study (first 160 participants) and from 950 to 1,500 subjects provided by 6 global collaborators. Nearly every sample came with metadata listing a de-identified subject ID, COVID-19 status, age in years and sex. Where available, HLA class I and class II types were obtained from metadata supplied by the sample provider rather than from assay-based typing.

Broader findings and caveats from the paper: The amount of clinical and demographic metadata varied by source and participant and was provided uncurated.

Whole blood was collected in K2EDTA tubes by collaborating institutions according to the institutions' own protocols. For TCRbeta analysis, collaborator samples were shipped as frozen whole blood, as isolated PBMCs, or as DNA extracted from either sample type. TCRbeta CDR3 regions were amplified from genomic DNA by means of the immunoSEQ Assay, a bias-controlled multiplex PCR. In the original analysis: Within the assay, amplification of reference gene primers was used to estimate how many nucleated cells each sample contained. To quantify the absolute abundance of each unique TCRbeta CDR3 rearrangement, sequence reads were collapsed and filtered. For each sample, productive Simpson clonality was calculated as the square root of Simpson's diversity index across productive rearrangements. Imported from immuneACCESS, the table was reduced by TCRdb to in-frame sequences with V and J called. These copies leave out some clones; in studies compared against another copy, an unresolved V gene accounts for under half, and the cause of the remainder is not known. The DNA was the basis for D and trimming; V, J and clone size are from that table. The sample profile shows tens of thousands of clones; around 80% of them were found once. The top ten hold more than 8% of the sample.

Sequenced: peripheral blood. This TCR derives from a woman aged 80 or over with acute or convalescent COVID-19.

The CDR3 is CASSLVGLAGNEQFF. The DNA reads TGTGCCAGCAGCTTAGTGGGACTAGCGGGCAATGAGCAGTTCTTC. The chain employs TRBV7-2 and TRBJ2-1, with 12 bases in between that match TRBD2. After removal of 1 base from V and 6 bases from J, the junction retains 1 base not matched to a gene. The germline V gene provides CDR1 SGHTA and CDR2 FQGNSA. The cysteine opens and the phenylalanine closes a CDR3 of 15 amino acids. Only the CDR3 DNA is retained, 45 bases long and in frame from the first base.